This T cell receptor (beta chain) was found in a study of identical twins. With 0 bases removed from V and 4 bases from J, the gap between germline ends came to 11 bases. Germline CDR1 and CDR2: KGHDR and SFDVKD. This CDR3 is built from 16 residues. Study-wide results and caveats: Within beta out-of-frame sequences, the excess sharing observed between twins was weaker.

This clonotype was seen ten or more times. The antigen is undetermined. TCRdb independently ran MiXCR on the 5' RACE reads; one entry per CDR3 protein. The sample shows about 690,000 distinct CDR3 sequences, 6.1% of them seen only once. Sample: naive T cells sorted from blood. The sequence was collected from a young man in good health. The chain employs TRBV24-1 and TRBJ2-2; TRBD1 might be the D (6 bases). In DNA, the CDR3 is TGTGCCACCAGTGATTTGCAGACAGGAGCCACCGGGGAGCTGTTTTTT. Amino acid sequence: CATSDLQTGATGELFF.